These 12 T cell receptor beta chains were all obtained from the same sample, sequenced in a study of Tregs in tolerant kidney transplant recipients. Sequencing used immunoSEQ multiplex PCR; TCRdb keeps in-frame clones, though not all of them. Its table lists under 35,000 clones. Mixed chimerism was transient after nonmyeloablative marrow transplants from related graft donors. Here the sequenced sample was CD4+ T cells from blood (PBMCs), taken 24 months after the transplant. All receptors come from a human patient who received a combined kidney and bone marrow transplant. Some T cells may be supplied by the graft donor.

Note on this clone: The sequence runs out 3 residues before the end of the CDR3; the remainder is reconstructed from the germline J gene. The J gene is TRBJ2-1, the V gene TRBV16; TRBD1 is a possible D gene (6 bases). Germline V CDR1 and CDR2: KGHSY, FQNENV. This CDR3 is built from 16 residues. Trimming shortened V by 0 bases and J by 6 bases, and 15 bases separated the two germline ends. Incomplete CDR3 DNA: TGTGCCAGCAGCCAATCGTGGACAGTCCTTAGCAATGAG. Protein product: CASSQSWTVLSNE. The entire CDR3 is CASSQSWTVLSNEQFF.

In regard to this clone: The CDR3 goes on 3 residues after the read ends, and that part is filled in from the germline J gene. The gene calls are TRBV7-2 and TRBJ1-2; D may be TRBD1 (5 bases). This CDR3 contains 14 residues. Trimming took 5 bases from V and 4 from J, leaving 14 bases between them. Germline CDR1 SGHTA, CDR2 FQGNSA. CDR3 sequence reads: CASSARGAGYGYTF. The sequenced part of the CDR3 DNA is TGTGCCAGCAGCGCAAGGGGCGCCGGCTATGGC.

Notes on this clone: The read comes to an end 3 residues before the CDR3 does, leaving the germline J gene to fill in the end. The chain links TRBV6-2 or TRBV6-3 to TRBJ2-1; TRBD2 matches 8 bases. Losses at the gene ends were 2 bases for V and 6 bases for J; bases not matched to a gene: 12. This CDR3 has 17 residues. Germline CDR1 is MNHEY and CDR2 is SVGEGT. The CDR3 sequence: CASSYLLLAGVRNEQFF. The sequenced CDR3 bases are TGTGCCAGCAGTTACCTCCTCCTAGCGGGTGTTCGCAATGAG.

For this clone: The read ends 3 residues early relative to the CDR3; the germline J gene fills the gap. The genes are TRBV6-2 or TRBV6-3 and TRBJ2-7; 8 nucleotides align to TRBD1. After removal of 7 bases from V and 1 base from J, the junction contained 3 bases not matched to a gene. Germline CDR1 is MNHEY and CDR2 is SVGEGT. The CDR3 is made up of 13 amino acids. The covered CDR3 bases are TGTGCCAGCACCGACAGGGGTTCCTACGAG. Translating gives CASTDRGSYE. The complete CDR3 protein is CASTDRGSYEQYF.

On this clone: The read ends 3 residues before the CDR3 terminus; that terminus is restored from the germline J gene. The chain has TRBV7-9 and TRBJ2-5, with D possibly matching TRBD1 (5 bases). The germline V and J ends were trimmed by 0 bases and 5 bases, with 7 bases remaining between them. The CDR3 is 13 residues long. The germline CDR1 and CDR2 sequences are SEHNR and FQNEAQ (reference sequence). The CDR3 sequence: CASSLATVETQYF. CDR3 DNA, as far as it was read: TGTGCCAGCAGCTTAGCGACAGTTGAGACC.

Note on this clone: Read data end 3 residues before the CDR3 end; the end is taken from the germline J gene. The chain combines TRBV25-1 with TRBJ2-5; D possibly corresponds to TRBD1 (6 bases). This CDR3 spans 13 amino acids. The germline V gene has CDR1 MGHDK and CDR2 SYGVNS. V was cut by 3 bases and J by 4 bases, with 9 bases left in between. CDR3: CASSDLTGETQYF. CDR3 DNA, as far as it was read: TGTGCCAGCAGTGACCTGACAGGAGAGACC.

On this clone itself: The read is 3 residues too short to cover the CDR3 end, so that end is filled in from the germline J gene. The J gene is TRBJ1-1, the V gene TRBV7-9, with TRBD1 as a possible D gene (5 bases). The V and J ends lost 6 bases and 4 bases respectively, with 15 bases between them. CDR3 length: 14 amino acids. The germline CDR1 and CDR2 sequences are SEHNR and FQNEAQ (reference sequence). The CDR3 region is CASSGVTGVTEAFF. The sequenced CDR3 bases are TGTGCCAGCAGTGGGGTGACGGGGGTCACTGAA.

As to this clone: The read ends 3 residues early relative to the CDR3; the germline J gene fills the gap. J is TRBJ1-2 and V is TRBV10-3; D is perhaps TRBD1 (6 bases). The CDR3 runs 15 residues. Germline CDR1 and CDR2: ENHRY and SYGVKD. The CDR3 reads CAISEFGPQGFGYTF. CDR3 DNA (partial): TGTGCCATCAGTGAGTTTGGGCCGCAGGGGTTCGGC.

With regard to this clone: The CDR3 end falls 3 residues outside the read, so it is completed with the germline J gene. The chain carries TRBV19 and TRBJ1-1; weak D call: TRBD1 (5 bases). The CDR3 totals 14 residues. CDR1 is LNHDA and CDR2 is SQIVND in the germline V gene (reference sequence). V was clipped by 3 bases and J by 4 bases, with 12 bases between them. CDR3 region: CASSIGRESTEAFF. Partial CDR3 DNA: TGTGCCAGTAGTATCGGCAGGGAGTCCACTGAA.

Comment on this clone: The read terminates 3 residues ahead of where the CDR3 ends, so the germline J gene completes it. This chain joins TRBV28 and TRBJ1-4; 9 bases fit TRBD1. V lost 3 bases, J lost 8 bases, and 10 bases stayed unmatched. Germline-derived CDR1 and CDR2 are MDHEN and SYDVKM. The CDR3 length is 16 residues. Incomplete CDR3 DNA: TGTGCCAGCAGTTTCAGACAGGGACAGGGTGAAGAAAAA. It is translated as CASSFRQGQGEEK. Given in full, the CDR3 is CASSFRQGQGEEKLFF.

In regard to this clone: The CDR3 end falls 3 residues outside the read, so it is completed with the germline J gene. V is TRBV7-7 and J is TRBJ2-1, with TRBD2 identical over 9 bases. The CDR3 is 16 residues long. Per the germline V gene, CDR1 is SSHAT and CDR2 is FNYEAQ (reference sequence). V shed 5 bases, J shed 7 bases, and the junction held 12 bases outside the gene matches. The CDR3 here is CASSPGIAGGQNEQFF. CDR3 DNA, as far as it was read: TGTGCCAGCAGCCCTGGTATTGCGGGAGGGCAGAATGAG.

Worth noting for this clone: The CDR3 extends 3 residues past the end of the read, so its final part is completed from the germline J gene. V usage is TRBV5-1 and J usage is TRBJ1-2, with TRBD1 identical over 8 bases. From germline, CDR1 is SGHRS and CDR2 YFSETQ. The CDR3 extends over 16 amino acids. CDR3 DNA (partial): TGCGCCAGCAGCTCCCCCCTACAGGGGGGCGGGAAGGGC. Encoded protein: CASSSPLQGGGKG. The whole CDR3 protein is CASSSPLQGGGKGYTF.